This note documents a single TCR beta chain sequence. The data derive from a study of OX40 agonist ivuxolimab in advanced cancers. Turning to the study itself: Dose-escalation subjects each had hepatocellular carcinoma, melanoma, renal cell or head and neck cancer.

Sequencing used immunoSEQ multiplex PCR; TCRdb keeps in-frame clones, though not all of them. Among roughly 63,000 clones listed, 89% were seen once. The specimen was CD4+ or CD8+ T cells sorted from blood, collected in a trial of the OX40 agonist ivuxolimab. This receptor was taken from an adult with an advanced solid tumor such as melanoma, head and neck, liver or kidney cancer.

This CDR3 is CASSLRGREGGPGANVLTF. Here the CDR3 DNA reads TGTGCCAGCAGCTTAAGAGGGCGGGAGGGAGGTCCTGGGGCCAACGTCCTGACTTTC. The chain recombines TRBV21-1 with TRBJ2-6; the D call TRBD2 from the table was never checked on the DNA. TRBV21-1 constitutes a pseudogene. This CDR3 spans 19 amino acids.